A single sample gave rise to the 6 T cell receptor beta chains below, sequenced in a study of Ad26.COV2.S vaccination and SARS-CoV-2 variants. Clones were sequenced by immunoSEQ multiplex PCR, and TCRdb holds only the in-frame ones, with some missing. The repertoire holds over 110,000 clones, with approximately 90% as singletons. Here the sequenced sample was peripheral blood, taken after recovery from COVID-19. These TCRs come from a human donor who had recovered from COVID-19.

V gene TRBV19 combines with J gene TRBJ2-1; unclear D gene. V lost 2 bases to trimming and J lost 7 bases, with 12 bases between them. CDR1 is LNHDA and CDR2 is SQIVND in the germline V gene (reference sequence). This CDR3 has 14 residues. CDR3 DNA: TGTGCCAGTAGTATATCCCCCCCGCTGAATGAGCAGTTCTTC. Protein: CASSISPPLNEQFF.

The chain recombines TRBV27 with TRBJ2-3; no clear D gene. Germline V gives CDR1 MNHEY, CDR2 SMNVEV (reference sequence). Trimming removed 4 bases at V and 2 bases at J, with 1 base between. The CDR3 length is 11 residues. The DNA of the CDR3 is TGTGCCAGCAGTTCCACAGATACGCAGTATTTT. It encodes CASSSTDTQYF.

V and J are TRBV5-6 and TRBJ2-5; 11 nucleotides match TRBD1. The germline V gene has CDR1 SGHDT and CDR2 YYEEEE. This CDR3 contains 15 residues. V lost 4 bases and J lost 4; bases outside the gene matches: 6. Here the CDR3 reads CASSPTGQGVETQYF. CDR3 DNA: TGTGCCAGCAGCCCGACGGGACAGGGGGTAGAGACCCAGTACTTC.

V is TRBV19 and J is TRBJ1-5; 8 bases map to TRBD1. V lost 7 bases and J lost 6; bases outside the gene matches: 8. This CDR3 is 14 amino acids long. The germline gives CDR1 LNHDA, CDR2 SQIVND (reference sequence). The CDR3 spells CASTNDRGGQPQHF. The CDR3 DNA follows: TGTGCCAGTACAAATGACAGGGGAGGTCAGCCCCAGCATTTT.

The chain joins TRBV2 to TRBJ1-1; 7 bases are a match to TRBD1. Germline CDR1 SNHLY, CDR2 FYNNEI. The CDR3 totals 14 residues. Trimming took 6 bases from V and 6 from J; bases not matched to a gene: 10. The CDR3 nucleotides are TGTGCCAGCAGGGTCGACAGGGAGTGGCCTGAAGCTTTCTTT. This sequence encodes CASRVDREWPEAFF.

The chain combines TRBV30 with TRBJ1-1; no definite D call. The CDR3 totals 13 residues. CDR1 is GTSNPN, CDR2 SVGIG, per germline (reference sequence). Trimming took off 0 bases at V and 1 base at J, with 6 bases between the two ends. The CDR3 spells CAWSVIENTEAFF. In DNA form, the CDR3 reads TGTGCCTGGAGTGTAATAGAGAACACTGAAGCTTTCTTT.